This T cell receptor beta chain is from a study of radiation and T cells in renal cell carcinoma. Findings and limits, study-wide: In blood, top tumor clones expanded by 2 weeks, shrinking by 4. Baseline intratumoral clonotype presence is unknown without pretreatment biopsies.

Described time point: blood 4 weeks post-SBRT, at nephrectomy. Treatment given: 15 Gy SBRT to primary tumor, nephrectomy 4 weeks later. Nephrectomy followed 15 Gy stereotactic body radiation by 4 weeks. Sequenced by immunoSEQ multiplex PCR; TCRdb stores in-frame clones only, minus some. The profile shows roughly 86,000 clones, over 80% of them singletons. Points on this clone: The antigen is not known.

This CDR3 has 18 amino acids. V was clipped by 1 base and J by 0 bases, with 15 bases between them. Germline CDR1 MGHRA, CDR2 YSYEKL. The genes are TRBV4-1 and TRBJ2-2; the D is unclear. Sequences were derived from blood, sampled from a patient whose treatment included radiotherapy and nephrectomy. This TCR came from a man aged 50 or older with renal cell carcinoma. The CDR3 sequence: CASSQGGLDAANTGELFF. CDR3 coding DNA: TGCGCCAGCAGCCAAGGAGGTTTAGACGCGGCGAACACCGGGGAGCTGTTTTTT.